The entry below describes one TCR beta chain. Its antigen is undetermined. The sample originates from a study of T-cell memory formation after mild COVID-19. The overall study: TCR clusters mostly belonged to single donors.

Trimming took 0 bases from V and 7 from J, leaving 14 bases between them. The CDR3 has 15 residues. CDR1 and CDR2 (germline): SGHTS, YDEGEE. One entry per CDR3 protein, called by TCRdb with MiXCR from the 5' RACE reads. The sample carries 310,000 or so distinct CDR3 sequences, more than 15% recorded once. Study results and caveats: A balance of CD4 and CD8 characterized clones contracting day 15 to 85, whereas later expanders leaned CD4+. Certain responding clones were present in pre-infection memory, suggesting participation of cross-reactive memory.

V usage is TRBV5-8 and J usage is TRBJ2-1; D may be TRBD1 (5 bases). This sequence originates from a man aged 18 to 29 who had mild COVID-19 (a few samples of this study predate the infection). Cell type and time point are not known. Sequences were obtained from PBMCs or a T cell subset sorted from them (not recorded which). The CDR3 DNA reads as TGTGCCAGCAGCTTGGTTCAGGGATTAGAGAATGAGCAGTTCTTC. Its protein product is CASSLVQGLENEQFF.